This passage covers 6 T cell receptor beta chains from one sample sequenced in a study of T cell clonotyping in hematopoietic cell transplantation. Clones were sequenced by immunoSEQ multiplex PCR, and TCRdb holds only the in-frame ones, with some missing. The sample holds 30,000 or so clones, more than 60% seen once. Time point indicated: recipient sample about 28 days before transplant, after cytoreduction. The sample was peripheral blood mononuclear cells, taken before stem cell transplant. The receptors here all came from a woman younger than 45 with chronic myeloid leukemia. Some clones in this sample may be carry-over from other donors' samples.

V is TRBV6-1 and J is TRBJ2-3, with D maybe TRBD1 (6 bases). CDR1 and CDR2 from the germline V gene are MNHNS and SASEGT. CDR3 length: 15 amino acids. V was shortened by 2 bases and J by 1 base, with 10 bases between the two germline ends. The CDR3 DNA sequence: TGTGCCAGCAGTGAACAGGGGCTGGGCACAGATACGCAGTATTTT. Residues: CASSEQGLGTDTQYF.

The chain carries TRBV20-1 and TRBJ1-1; D is ambiguous. With 4 bases removed from V and 4 bases from J, the gap between germline ends came to 7 bases. Looked up from germline, CDR1 is DFQATT and CDR2 is SNEGSKA (reference sequence). The CDR3 contains 11 residues. In DNA form, the CDR3 reads TGCAGTGCTATGCAGCTCACTGAAGCTTTCTTT. Its translation is CSAMQLTEAFF.

The chain links TRBV7-8 to TRBJ2-7, with D tentatively TRBD1 or TRBD2 (5 bases each). The CDR3 consists of 13 residues. V was pared by 1 base and J by 6 bases, with 10 bases between. Germline V lookup: CDR1 SGHVS, CDR2 FQNEAQ. CDR3 nucleotide sequence: TGTGCCAGCAGCTTAGATTCAGGGACCGAGCAGTACGTC. This translates into CASSLDSGTEQYV.

This clone occurred once. The CDR3, as DNA: TGCGCCAGCAGCCCGGGACAGGGGCCCAACTACGAGCAGTACGTC. Its protein product is CASSPGQGPNYEQYV. J is TRBJ2-7 and V is TRBV5-1; the match to TRBD1 covers 10 bases. The V gene's germline CDR1 is SGHRS and CDR2 YFSETQ. This CDR3 has 15 amino acids. The V gene end was trimmed by 4 bases and the J gene end by 3 bases; junction bases not matched to a gene: 7.

This sequence joins TRBV25-1 and TRBJ1-1, with D possibly TRBD1 on 6 matching bases. Trimming removed 3 bases at V and 2 bases at J, with 13 bases between. The germline gives CDR1 MGHDK, CDR2 SYGVNS. CDR3 length: 15 amino acids. This CDR3 is CASSDFGTRNTEAFF. In nucleotides, the CDR3 is TGTGCCAGCAGTGACTTCGGGACACGAAACACTGAAGCTTTCTTT. The whole variable domain, remainder taken from reference TRBV25-1 and TRBJ1-1, is EADIYQTPRYLVIGTGKKITLECSQTMGHDKMYWYQQDPGMELHLIHYSYGVNSTEKGDLSSESTVSRIRTEHFPLTLESARPSHTSQYLCASSDFGTRNTEAFFGQGTRLTVV.

The gene calls are TRBV30 and TRBJ2-5; perhaps TRBD1 as D (6 bases). In germline, CDR1 is GTSNPN, CDR2 SVGIG (reference sequence). The CDR3 has 12 residues. Trimming cost V 2 bases and J 4 bases, with 8 bases left between them. The CDR3 spells CAWSYRVETQYF. Written as DNA, the CDR3 is TGTGCCTGGAGTTACAGGGTAGAGACCCAGTACTTC.